This TCR beta chain was obtained from a study of memory CD8 T cells in hepatitis C reinfection. About the research overall: Two donors cleared primary HCV but became chronic after reinfection.

In germline, CDR1 is SGHVS, CDR2 FNYEAQ. The CDR3 is 17 residues long. The germline V and J ends were trimmed by 1 base and 0 bases, with 10 bases remaining between them. Study findings and constraints: Only a few donors prevented definitive conclusions about public clonotypes.

Concerning this clone itself: The target antigen is unknown.

Time point: late/post reinfection, 12 to 24 weeks after detection. No in vitro expansion preceded TCR sequencing of the sorted cells. At all three reinfection time points, viable CD3+ CD8+ CD45RO- cells from a couple of donors served as controls. The protocol was immunoSEQ multiplex PCR, while the TCRdb copy is restricted to in-frame clones and leaves out a portion. The profile covers 46,000 or so clones, with 89% appearing a single time and roughly 0.7% taken by the ten largest. The J gene is TRBJ2-6, the V gene TRBV7-6; no clear D. The receptor was derived from a man aged 18 to 30 with hepatitis C virus infection. The sample taken for sequencing was naive CD8+ T cells sorted from blood. CDR3 sequence (DNA): TGTGCCAGCAGCTTAGTCCCGGGTGCCTCTGGGGCCAACGTCCTGACTTTC. Protein sequence: CASSLVPGASGANVLTF.